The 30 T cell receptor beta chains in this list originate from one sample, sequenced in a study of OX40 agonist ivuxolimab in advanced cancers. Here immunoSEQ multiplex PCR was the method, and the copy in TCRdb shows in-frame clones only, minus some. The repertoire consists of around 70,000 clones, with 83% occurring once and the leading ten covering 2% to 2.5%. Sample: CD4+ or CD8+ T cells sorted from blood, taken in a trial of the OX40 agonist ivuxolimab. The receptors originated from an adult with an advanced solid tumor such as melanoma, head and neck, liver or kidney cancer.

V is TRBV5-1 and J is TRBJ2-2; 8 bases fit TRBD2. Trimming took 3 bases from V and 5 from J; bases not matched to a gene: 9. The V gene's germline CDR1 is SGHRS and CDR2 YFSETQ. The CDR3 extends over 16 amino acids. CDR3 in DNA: TGCGCCAGCAGCTGGTTAGCGGGACAATCGACCGGGGAGCTGTTTTTT. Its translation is CASSWLAGQSTGELFF.

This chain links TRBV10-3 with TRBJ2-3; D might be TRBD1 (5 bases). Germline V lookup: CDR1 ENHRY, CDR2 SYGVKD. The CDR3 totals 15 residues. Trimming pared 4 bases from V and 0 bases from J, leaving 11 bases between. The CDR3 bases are TGTGCCATCAGTGGAATGCAGGGTAGCACAGATACGCAGTATTTT. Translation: CAISGMQGSTDTQYF.

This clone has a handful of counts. The CDR3 DNA sequence: TGTGCCAGCAGCTTATTGGGCTCCTACAATGAGCAGTTCTTC. It specifies CASSLLGSYNEQFF. The chain is built from TRBV7-2 and TRBJ2-1; D is ambiguous. Trimming removed 2 bases from V and 0 bases from J, with 5 bases in between. There are 14 residues in the CDR3. CDR1 is SGHTA, CDR2 FQGNSA, per germline.

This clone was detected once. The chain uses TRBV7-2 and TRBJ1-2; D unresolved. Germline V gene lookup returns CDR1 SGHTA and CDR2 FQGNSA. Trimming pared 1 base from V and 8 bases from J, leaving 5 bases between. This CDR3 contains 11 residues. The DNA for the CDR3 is TGTGCCAGCAGCTTAGACAGCGGCTACACCTTC. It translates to CASSLDSGYTF.

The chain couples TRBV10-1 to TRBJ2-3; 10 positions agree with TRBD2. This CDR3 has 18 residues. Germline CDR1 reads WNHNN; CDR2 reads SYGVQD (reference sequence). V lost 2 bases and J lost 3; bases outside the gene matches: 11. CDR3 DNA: TGCGCCAGCAGTGAGAATCCTAGCGGGAGCATGTCGACAGATACGCAGTATTTT. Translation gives CASSENPSGSMSTDTQYF.

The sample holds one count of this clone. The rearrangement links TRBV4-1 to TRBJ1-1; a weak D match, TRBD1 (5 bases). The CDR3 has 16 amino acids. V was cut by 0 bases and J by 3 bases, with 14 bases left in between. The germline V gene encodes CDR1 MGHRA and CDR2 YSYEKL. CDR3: CASSQEKGKQDTEAFF. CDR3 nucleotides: TGCGCCAGCAGCCAAGAAAAGGGGAAGCAGGACACTGAAGCTTTCTTT.

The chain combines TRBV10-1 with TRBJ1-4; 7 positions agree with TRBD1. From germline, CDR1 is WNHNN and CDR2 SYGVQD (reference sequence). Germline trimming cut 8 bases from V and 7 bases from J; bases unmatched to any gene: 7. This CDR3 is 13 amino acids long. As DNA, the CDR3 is TGCGCCAGCTCCGGGACAGAGGGTGAAAAACTGTTTTTT. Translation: CASSGTEGEKLFF.

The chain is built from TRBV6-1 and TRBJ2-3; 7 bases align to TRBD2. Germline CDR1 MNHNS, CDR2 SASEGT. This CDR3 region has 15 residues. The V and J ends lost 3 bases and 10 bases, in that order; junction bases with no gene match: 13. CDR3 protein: CASSDLGGGTYAQYF. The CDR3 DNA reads TGTGCCAGCAGTGACCTGGGGGGGGGTACTTACGCGCAGTATTTT.

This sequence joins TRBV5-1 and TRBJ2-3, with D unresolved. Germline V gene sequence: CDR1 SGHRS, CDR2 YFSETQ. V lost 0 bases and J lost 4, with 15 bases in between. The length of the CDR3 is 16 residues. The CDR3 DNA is TGCGCCAGCAGCTTGGGTACCAGCGTCTCAGCAGATACGCAGTATTTT. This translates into CASSLGTSVSADTQYF.

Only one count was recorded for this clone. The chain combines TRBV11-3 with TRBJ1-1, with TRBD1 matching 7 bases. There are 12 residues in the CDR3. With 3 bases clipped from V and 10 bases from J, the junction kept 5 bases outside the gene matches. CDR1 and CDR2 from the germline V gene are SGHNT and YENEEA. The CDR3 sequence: CASSFQGGGAFF. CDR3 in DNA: TGTGCCAGCAGCTTCCAGGGGGGAGGAGCTTTCTTT.

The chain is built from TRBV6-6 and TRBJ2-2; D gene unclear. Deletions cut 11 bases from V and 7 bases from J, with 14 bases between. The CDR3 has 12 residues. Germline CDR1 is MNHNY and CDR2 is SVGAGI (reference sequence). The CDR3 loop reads CAGSVTDGELFF. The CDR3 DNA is TGTGCCGGCTCGGTTACTGACGGGGAGCTGTTTTTT.

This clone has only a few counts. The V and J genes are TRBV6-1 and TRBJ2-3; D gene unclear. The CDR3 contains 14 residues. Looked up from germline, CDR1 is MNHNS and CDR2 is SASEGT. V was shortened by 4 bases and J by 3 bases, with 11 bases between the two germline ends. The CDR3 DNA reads TGTGCCAGCAGTGCGACCAAGTTTACAGATACGCAGTATTTT. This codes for CASSATKFTDTQYF.

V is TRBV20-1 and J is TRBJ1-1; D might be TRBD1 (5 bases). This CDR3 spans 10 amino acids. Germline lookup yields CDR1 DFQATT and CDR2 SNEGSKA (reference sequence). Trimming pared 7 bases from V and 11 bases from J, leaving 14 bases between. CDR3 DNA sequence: TGCAGTGTCCCGGGGCGGGCGGCTTTCTTT. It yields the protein CSVPGRAAFF.

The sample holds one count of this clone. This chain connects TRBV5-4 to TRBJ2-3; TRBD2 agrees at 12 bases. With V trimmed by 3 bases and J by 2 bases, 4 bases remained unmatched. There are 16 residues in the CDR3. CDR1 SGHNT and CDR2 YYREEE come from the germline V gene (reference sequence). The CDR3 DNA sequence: TGTGCCAGCAGCTCCAGGACTAGCGGGATCACAGATACGCAGTATTTT. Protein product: CASSSRTSGITDTQYF.

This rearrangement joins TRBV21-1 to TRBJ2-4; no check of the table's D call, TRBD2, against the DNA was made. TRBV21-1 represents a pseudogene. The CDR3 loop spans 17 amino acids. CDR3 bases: TGTGCCAGCAGTCTTACTAGCGGCAATGGGGCCAAAAACATTCAGTACTTC. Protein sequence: CASSLTSGNGAKNIQYF.

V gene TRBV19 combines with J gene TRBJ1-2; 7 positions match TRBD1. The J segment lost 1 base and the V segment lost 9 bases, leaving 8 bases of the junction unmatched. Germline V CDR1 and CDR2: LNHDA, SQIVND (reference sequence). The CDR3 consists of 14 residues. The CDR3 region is CASKQGRNNYGYTF. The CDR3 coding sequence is TGTGCCAGCAAACAGGGGCGCAATAACTATGGCTACACCTTC.

For the CDR3, the DNA is TGTGCAAGTCGCTGGTACAACACTGAAGCTTTCTTT. Amino acid sequence: CASRWYNTEAFF. V usage is TRBV12-2 and J usage is TRBJ1-1. TRBV12-2 is deemed a pseudogene. The CDR3 is 12 residues long.

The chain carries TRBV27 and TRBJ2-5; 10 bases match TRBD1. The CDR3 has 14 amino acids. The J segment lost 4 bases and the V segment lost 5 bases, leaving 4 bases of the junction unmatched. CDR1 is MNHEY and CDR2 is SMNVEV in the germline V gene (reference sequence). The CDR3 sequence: CASSPWTGGETQYF. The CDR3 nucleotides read TGTGCCAGCAGTCCGTGGACAGGGGGAGAGACCCAGTACTTC.

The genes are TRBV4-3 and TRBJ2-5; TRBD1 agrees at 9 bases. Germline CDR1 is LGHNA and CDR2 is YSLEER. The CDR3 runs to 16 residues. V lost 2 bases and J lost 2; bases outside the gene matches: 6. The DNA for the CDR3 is TGCGCCAGCAGCCAACACACAGGGGGCCGGCAAGAGACCCAGTACTTC. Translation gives CASSQHTGGRQETQYF.

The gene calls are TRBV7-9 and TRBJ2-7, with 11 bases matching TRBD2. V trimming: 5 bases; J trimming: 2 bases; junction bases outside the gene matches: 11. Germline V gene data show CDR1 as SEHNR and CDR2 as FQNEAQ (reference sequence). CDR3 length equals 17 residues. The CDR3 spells CASSRQATLAGAYEQYF. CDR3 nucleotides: TGTGCCAGCAGCCGACAGGCCACACTAGCGGGAGCCTACGAGCAGTACTTC.

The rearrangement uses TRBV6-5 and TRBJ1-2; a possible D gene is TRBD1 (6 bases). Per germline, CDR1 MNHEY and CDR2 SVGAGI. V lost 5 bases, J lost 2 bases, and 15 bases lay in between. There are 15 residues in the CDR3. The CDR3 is CASSLRQAKNYGYTF. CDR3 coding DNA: TGTGCCAGCAGTCTCAGACAGGCCAAGAACTATGGCTACACCTTC.

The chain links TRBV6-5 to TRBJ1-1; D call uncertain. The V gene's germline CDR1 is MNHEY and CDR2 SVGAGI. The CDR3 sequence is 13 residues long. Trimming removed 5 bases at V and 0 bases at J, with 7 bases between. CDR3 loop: CASSEVMNTEAFF. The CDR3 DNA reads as TGTGCCAGCAGTGAGGTCATGAACACTGAAGCTTTCTTT.

This chain's CDR3 is CASSLDVGTDTQYF. As DNA, the CDR3 is TGTGCCAGCAGCTTAGATGTAGGCACAGATACGCAGTATTTT. The V and J genes are TRBV7-9 and TRBJ2-3; D gene ambiguous. CDR1 is SEHNR and CDR2 is FQNEAQ in the germline V gene (reference sequence). This CDR3 has 14 residues. Trimming took off 1 base at V and 1 base at J, with 6 bases between the two ends.

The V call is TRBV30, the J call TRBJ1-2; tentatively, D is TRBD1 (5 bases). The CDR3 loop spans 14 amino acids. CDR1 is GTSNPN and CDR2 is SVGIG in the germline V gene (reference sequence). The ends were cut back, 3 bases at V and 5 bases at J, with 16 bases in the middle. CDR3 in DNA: TGTGCCTGGAGGGGATCCGGGACCTTATATGGCTACACCTTC. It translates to CAWRGSGTLYGYTF.

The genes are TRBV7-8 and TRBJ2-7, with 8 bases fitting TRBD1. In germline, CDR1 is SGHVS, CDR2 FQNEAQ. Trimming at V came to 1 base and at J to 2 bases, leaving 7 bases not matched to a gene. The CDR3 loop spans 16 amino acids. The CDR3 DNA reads TGTGCCAGCAGCTTAGAGTCGGGGACAGGAGCCTACGAGCAGTACTTC. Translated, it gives CASSLESGTGAYEQYF.

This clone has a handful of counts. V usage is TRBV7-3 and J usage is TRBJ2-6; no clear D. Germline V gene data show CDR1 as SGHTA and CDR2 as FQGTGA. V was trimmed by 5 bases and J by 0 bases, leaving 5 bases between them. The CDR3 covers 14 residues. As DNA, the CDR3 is TGTGCCAGCAGCCCCAGCTCTGGGGCCAACGTCCTGACTTTC. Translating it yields CASSPSSGANVLTF.

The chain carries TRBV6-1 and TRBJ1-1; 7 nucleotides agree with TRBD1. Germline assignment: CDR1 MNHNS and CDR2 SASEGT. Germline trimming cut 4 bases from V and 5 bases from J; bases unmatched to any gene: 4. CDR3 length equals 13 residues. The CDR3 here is CASSAGGGTEAFF. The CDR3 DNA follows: TGTGCCAGCAGTGCAGGGGGAGGGACTGAAGCTTTCTTT.

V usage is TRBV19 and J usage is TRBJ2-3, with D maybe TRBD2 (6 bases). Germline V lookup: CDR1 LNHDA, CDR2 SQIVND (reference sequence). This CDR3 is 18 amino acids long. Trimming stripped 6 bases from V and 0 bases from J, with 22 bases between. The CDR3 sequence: CASRTHGAGGTSTDTQYF. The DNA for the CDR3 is TGTGCCAGTAGAACACACGGGGCGGGCGGGACGAGCACAGATACGCAGTATTTT.

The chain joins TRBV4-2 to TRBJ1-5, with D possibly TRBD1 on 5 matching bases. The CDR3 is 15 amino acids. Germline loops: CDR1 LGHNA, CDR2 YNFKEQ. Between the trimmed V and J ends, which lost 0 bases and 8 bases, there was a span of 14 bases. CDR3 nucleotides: TGTGCCAGCAGCCAAGATCGGGGGGGTTCGAAGCCCCAGCATTTT. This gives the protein CASSQDRGGSKPQHF.

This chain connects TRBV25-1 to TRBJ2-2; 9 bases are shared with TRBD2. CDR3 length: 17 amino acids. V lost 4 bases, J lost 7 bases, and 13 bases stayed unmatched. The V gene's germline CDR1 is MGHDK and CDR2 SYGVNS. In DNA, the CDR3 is TGTGCCAGCAGTGCCGAGTTAGCGGGAGCCGTCGGCGGGGAGCTGTTTTTT. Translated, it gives CASSAELAGAVGGELFF.